The present entry profiles one TCR beta chain with its context. Its antigen remains unidentified. V lost 8 bases and J 8 bases, leaving 15 bases between the germline ends. The CDR3 contains 12 residues. CDR1 is MNHGY, CDR2 SAAAGT, per germline. Sequencing was performed with immunoSEQ multiplex PCR; in TCRdb, only in-frame clones are kept and a portion is missing. The repertoire holds fewer than 50,000 clones, approximately 85% seen once, with about 17% in the top ten. This specimen belongs to a study of OX40 agonist ivuxolimab in advanced cancers. Study-wide findings and caveats: There were, on average, more expanded clones in CD8+ T cells than in CD4+.

This TCR was recovered from an adult with an advanced solid tumor such as melanoma, head and neck, liver or kidney cancer. The chain employs TRBV6-8 and TRBJ1-2; no clear D. The sample was CD4+ or CD8+ T cells sorted from blood, taken in a trial of the OX40 agonist ivuxolimab. CDR3 sequence: CASVLGLRGYTF. The CDR3 region has the DNA TGTGCCAGCGTTTTGGGCCTTAGGGGCTACACCTTC.